Listed below are T cell receptor beta chains from one sample, sequenced in a study of STAT3 mutations in large granular lymphocyte leukemia. Only in-frame clones appear in the TCRdb table, and some are missing; sequencing was by immunoSEQ multiplex PCR. This table has roughly 1,300 clones, about 2.5% appearing once. The sequencing sample was made of PBMCs. The receptors derive from a human donor with T large granular lymphocyte leukemia. Some clones in this sample may be carry-over from other donors' samples. Both conserved end residues are part of each CDR3. D genes are given only for firm matches. Only some rows state a clone size, as once, few, many or a class for expanded clones.

>-|-|TRBJ2-7|TRBV14
TGTGCCAGCAGCCGAGGAGGAGCTTCCCCCTACGAGCAGTACTTC
CASSRGGASPYEQYF
>TRBD1|few|TRBJ2-3|TRBV5-1
TGCGCCAGCAGCATCGACAGGGGGGCAGATACGCAGTATTTT
CASSIDRGADTQYF
>-|-|TRBJ2-3|TRBV20-1
TGCAGTGCTACCGGGGATACGCAGTATTTT
CSATGDTQYF
>TRBD2|medium-sized|TRBJ2-1|TRBV4-3
TGCGCCAGCAGCCAAGATTCCAGCGGGGGGTACAATGAGCAGTTCTTC
CASSQDSSGGYNEQFF
>-|few|TRBJ1-3|TRBV30
TGTGCCTGGAGTGTAAAGGGTCCAAACACCATATATTTT
CAWSVKGPNTIYF
>TRBD2|few|TRBJ2-7|TRBV7-9
TGTGCCAGCAGCGTCAACGGGGGGGCCGACAGAAGGGAGCAGTACTTC
CASSVNGGADRREQYF
>TRBD1|few|TRBJ1-6|TRBV6-1
TGTGCCAGCAGTGAAGCGCTAGGGACAGGGAATTCACCCCTCCACTTT
CASSEALGTGNSPLHF
>TRBD1|few|TRBJ2-7|TRBV9
TGTGCCAGCAGCGTCGGACAGGGCTGGGAGCAGTACTTC
CASSVGQGWEQYF
>TRBD1|-|TRBJ1-5|TRBV5-1
TGCGCCAGCAGCTTGGGACAGGGTGAAAATCAGCCCCAGCATTTT
CASSLGQGENQPQHF
>-|few|TRBJ2-7|TRBV5-1
TGCGCCAGCAGCCCCGGGACTGTTACCTACGAGCAGTACTTC
CASSPGTVTYEQYF
>-|-|TRBJ1-2|TRBV7-9
TGTGCCAGCAGCTTAGTCTCGGCAGCCTCCTATGGCTACACCTTC
CASSLVSAASYGYTF
>-|-|TRBJ2-1|TRBV19
TGTGCCAGTAGTTTGGACATCAATGGGTACAATGAGCAGTTCTTC
CASSLDINGYNEQFF
>-|-|TRBJ2-5|TRBV7-9
TGTGCCAGCAGCTTAGTATCACCTCTGGAGACCCAGTACTTC
CASSLVSPLETQYF
>TRBD1|few|TRBJ2-1|TRBV4-2
TGTGCCAGCAGCCAAGATGGGGGGACAGGGGGTTTGGATGAGCAGTTCTTC
CASSQDGGTGGLDEQFF
>TRBD2|few|TRBJ2-7|TRBV5-6
TGTGCCAGCAGCTTGGGTCGACTAGCGCTACACGAGCAGTACTTC
CASSLGRLALHEQYF